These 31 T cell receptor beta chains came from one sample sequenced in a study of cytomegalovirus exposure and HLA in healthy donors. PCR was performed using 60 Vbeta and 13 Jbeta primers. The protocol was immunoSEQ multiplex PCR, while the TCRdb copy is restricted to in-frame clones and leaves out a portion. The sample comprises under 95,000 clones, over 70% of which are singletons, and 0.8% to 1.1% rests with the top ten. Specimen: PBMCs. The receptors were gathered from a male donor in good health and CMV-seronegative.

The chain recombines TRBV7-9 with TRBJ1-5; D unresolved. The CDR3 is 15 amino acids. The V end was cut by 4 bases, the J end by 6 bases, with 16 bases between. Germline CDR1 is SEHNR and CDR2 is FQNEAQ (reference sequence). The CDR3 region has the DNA TGTGCCAGCAGCTCCGGACTCGGAGGAGGTCAGCCCCAGCATTTT. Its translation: CASSSGLGGGQPQHF.

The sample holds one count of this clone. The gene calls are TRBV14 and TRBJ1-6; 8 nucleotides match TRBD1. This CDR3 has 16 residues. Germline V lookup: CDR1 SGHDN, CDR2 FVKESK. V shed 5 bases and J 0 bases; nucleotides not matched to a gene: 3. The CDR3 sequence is CASSKDRDSYNSPLHF. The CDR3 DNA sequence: TGTGCCAGCAGCAAGGACAGGGACTCCTATAATTCACCCCTCCACTTT.

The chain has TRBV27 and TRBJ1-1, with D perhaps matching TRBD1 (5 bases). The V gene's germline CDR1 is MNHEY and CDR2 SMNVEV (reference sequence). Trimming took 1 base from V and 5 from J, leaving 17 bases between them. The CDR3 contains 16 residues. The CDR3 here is CASSLFSGAGRTEAFF. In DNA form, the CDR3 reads TGTGCCAGCAGTTTATTTTCCGGGGCAGGGAGGACTGAAGCTTTCTTT.

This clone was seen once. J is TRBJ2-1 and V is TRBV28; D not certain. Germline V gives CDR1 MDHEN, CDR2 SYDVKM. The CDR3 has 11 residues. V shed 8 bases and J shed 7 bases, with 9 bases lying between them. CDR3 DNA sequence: TGTGCCAGCCTCCTTCTAAATGAGCAGTTCTTC. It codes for CASLLLNEQFF. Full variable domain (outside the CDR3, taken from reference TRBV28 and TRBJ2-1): DVKVTQSSRYLVKRTGEKVFLECVQDMDHENMFWYRQDPGLGLRLIYFSYDVKMKEKGDIPEGYSVSREKKERFSLILESASTNQTSMYLCASLLLNEQFFGPGTRLTVL.

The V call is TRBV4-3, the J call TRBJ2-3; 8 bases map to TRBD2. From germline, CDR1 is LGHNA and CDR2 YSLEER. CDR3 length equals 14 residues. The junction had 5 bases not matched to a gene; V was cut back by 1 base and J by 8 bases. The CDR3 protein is CASSQVSGDSTQYF. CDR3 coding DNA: TGCGCCAGCAGCCAAGTTAGCGGGGATTCTACGCAGTATTTT.

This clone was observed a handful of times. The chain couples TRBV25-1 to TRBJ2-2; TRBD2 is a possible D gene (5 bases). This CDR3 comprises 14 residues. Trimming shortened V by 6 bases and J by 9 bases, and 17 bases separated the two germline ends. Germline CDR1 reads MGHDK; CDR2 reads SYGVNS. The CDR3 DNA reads TGTGCCAGCAGCCCGACTACCCCGGGATGGGAGCTGTTTTTT. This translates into CASSPTTPGWELFF.

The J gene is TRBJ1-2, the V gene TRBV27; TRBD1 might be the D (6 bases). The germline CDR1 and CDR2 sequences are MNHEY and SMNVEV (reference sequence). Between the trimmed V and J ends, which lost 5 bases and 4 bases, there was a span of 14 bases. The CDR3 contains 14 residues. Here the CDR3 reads CASSPGDLGYGYTF. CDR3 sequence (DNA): TGTGCCAGCAGTCCAGGGGATCTAGGCTATGGCTACACCTTC.

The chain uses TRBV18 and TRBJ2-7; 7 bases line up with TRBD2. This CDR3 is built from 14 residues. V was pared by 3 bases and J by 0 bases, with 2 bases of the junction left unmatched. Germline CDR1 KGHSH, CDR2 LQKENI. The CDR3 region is CASSPGGSSYEQYF. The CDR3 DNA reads TGTGCCAGCTCACCGGGCGGGAGCTCCTACGAGCAGTACTTC. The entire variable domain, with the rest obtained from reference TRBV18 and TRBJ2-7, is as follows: NAGVMQNPRHLVRRRGQEARLRCSPMKGHSHVYWYRQLPEEGLKFMVYLQKENIIDESGMPKERFSAEFPKEGPSILRIQQVVRGDSAAYFCASSPGGSSYEQYFGPGTRLTVT.

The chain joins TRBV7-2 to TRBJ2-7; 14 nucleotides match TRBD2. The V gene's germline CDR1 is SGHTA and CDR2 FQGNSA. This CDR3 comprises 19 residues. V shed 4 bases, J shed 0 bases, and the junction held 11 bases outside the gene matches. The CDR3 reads CASSSLAGTSGGNSYEQYF. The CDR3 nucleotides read TGTGCCAGCAGCTCCTTAGCCGGGACTAGCGGGGGAAACTCCTACGAGCAGTACTTC.

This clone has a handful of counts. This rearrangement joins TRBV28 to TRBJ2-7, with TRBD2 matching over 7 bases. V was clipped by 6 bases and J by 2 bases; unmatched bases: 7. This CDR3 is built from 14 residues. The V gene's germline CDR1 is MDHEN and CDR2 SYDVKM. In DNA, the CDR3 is TGTGCCAGCAGACCCCTCGGGGGGACCTACGAGCAGTACTTC. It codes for CASRPLGGTYEQYF.

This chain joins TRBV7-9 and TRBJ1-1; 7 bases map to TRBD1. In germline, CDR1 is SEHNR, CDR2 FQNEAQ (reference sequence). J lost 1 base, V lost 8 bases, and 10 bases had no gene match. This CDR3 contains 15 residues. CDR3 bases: TGTGCCAGCGGGAGACGGACAGGACAGAACACTGAAGCTTTCTTT. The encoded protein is CASGRRTGQNTEAFF.

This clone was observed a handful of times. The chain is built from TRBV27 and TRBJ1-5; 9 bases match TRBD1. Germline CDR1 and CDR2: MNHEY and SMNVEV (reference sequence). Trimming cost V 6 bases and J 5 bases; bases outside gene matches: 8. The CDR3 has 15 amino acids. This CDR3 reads CASSIGQGTYQPQHF. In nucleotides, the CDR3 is TGTGCCAGCAGCATCGGACAGGGGACATATCAGCCCCAGCATTTT.

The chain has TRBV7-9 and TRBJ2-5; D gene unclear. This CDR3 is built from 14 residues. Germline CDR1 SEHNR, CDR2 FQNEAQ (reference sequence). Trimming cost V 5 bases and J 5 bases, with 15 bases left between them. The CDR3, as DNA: TGTGCCAGCAGCGAACCCAGTTCTTGGGAGACCCAGTACTTC. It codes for CASSEPSSWETQYF.

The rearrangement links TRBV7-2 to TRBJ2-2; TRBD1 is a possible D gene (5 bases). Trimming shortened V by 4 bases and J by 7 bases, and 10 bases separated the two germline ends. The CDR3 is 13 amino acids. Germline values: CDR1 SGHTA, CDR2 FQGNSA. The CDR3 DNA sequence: TGTGCCAGCAGCTCAGGGCCCCACGGGGAGCTGTTTTTT. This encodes CASSSGPHGELFF.

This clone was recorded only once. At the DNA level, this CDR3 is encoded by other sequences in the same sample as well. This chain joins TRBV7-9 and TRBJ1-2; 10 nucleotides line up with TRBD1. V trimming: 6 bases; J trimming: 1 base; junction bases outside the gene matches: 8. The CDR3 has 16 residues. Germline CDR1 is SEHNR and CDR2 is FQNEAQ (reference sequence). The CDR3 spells CASSLRDRGLNYGYTF. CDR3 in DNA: TGTGCCAGCAGTCTCCGGGACAGGGGACTTAACTATGGCTACACCTTC.

Here the CDR3 DNA reads TGCGCCAGCAGCCCCGGGAGTAGCGGGAGGGTCCTGTTTTACAATGAGCAGTTCTTC. Translating gives CASSPGSSGRVLFYNEQFF. This rearrangement joins TRBV23-1 to TRBJ2-1, with 11 bases lining up with TRBD2. TRBV23-1 carries the ORF label, with uncertain function. The CDR3 has 19 amino acids. V shed 6 bases, J shed 4 bases, and the junction held 17 bases outside the gene matches.

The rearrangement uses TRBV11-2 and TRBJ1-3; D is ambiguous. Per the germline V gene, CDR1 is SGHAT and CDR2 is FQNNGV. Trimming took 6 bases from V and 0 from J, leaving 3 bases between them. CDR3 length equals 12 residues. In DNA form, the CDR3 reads TGTGCCAGCAGGTACTCTGGAAACACCATATATTTT. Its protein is CASRYSGNTIYF.

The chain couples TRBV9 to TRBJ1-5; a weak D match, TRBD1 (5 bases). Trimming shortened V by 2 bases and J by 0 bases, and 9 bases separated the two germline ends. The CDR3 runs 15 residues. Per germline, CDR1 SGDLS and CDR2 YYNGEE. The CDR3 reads CASSVGGVSNQPQHF. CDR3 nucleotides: TGTGCCAGCAGCGTTGGAGGGGTTAGCAATCAGCCCCAGCATTTT.

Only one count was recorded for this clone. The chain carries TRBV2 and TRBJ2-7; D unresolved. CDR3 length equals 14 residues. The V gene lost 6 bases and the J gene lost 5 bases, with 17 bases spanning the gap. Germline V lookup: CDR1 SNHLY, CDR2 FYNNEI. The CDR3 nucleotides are TGTGCCAGCAGGGCTTTGCCCCTTATACACGAGCAGTACTTC. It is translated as CASRALPLIHEQYF. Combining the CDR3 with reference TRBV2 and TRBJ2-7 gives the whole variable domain EPEVTQTPSHQVTQMGQEVILRCVPISNHLYFYWYRQILGQKVEFLVSFYNNEISEKSEIFDDQFSVERPDGSNFTLKIRSTKLEDSAMYFCASRALPLIHEQYFGPGTRLTVT.

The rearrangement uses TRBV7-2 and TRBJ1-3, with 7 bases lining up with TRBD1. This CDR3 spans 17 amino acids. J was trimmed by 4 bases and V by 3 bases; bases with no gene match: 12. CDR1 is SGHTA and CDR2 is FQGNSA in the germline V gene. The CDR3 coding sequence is TGTGCCAGCAGCTTGCTCTCCGGGACAGCTAAAGGAAACACCATATATTTT. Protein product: CASSLLSGTAKGNTIYF.

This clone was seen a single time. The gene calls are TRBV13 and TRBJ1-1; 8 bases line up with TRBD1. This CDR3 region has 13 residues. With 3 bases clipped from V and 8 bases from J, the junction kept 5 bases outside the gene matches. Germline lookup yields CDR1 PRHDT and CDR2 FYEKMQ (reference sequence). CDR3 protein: CASSFPDREEAFF. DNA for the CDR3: TGTGCCAGCAGCTTCCCGGACAGGGAGGAAGCTTTCTTT.

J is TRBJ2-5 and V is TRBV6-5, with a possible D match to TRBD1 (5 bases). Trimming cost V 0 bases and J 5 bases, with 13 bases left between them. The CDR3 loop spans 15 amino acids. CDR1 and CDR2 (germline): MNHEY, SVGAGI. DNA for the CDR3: TGTGCCAGCAGTTACTCCACAGGTCCCGGGGAGACCCAGTACTTC. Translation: CASSYSTGPGETQYF.

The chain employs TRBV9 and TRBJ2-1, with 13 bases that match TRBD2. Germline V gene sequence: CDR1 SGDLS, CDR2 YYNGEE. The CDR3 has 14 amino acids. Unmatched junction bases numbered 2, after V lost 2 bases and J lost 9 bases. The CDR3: CASSVGLAGAEQFF. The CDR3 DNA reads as TGTGCCAGCAGCGTCGGACTAGCGGGGGCTGAGCAGTTCTTC.

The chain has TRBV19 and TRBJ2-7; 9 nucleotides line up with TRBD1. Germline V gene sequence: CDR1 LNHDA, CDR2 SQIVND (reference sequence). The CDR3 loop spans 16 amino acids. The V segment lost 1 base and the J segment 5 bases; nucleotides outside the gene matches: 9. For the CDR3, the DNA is TGTGCCAGTAGTATAGTTTTGTCCGGACAGGGGCACGAGCAGTACTTC. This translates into CASSIVLSGQGHEQYF.

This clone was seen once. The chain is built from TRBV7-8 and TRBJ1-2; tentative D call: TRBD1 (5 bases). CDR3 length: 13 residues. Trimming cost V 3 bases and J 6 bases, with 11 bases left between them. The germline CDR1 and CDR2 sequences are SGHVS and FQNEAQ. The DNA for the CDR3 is TGTGCCAGCAGCTTCCCAGGGTACAATGGCTACACCTTC. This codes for CASSFPGYNGYTF.

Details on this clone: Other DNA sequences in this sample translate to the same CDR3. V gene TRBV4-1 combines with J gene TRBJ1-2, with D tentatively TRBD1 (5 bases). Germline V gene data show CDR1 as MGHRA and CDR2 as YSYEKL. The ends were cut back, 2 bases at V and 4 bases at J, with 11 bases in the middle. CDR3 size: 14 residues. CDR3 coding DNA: TGCGCCAGCAGCCAACCGCAGGGCGGCTATGGCTACACCTTC. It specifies CASSQPQGGYGYTF.

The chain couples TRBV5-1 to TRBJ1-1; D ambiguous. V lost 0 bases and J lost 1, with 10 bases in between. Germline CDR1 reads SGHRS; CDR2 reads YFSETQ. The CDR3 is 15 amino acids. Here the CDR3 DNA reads TGCGCCAGCAGCTTGGTTCCAGGTGCGAACACTGAAGCTTTCTTT. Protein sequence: CASSLVPGANTEAFF.

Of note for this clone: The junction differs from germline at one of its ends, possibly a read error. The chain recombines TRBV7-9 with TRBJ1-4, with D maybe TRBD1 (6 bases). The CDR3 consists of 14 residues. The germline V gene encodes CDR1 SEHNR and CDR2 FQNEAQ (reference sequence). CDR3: CSSSLDSMIEKLFF. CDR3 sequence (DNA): TGTTCCAGCAGTTTGGACAGCATGATAGAAAAACTGTTTTTT.

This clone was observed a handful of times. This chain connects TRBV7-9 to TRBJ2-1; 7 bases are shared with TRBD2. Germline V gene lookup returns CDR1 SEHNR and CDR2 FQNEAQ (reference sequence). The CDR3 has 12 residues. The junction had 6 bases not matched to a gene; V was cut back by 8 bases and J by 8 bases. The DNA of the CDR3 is TGTGCCAGCGAAGCGGGACTTCATGAGCAGTTCTTC. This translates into CASEAGLHEQFF.

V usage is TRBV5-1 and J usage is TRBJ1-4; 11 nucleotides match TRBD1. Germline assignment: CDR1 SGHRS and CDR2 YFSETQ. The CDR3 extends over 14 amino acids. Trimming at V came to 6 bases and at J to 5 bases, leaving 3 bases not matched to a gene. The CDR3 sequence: CASTRDRGNEKLFF. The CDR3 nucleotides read TGCGCCAGCACTCGGGACAGGGGGAATGAAAAACTGTTTTTT. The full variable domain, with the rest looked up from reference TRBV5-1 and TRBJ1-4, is KAGVTQTPRYLIKTRGQQVTLSCSPISGHRSVSWYQQTPGQGLQFLFEYFSETQRNKGNFPGRFSGRQFSNSRSEMNVSTLELGDSALYLCASTRDRGNEKLFFGSGTQLSVL.

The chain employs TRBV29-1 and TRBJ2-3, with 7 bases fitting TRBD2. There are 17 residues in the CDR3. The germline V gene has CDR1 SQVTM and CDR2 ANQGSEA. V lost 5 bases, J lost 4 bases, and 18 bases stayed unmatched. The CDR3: CSVRGSWREKGSDTQYF. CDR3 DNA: TGCAGCGTTCGGGGGTCCTGGCGGGAGAAGGGGTCAGATACGCAGTATTTT.